What follows are 27 T cell receptor beta chains derived from one specimen sequenced in a study of beta chain features in type 1 diabetes. The study reverse transcribed the entire isolated RNA, so it sequenced expressed TCRB transcripts. The data were produced by immunoSEQ multiplex PCR, yet TCRdb's version contains in-frame clones alone and is incomplete. The sample yields roughly 500,000 clones, about 32% seen once. What was sequenced was naive CD4+ T cells from blood. These receptors were obtained from a man aged 18 to 35 in good health.

The V and J genes are TRBV7-2 and TRBJ2-7, with D perhaps matching TRBD1 (5 bases). This CDR3 has 14 amino acids. Germline V gene lookup returns CDR1 SGHTA and CDR2 FQGNSA. The V and J ends lost 1 base and 5 bases respectively, with 12 bases between them. CDR3 region: CASSLDQGSNEQYF. The CDR3 coding sequence is TGTGCCAGCAGCTTAGATCAGGGTAGCAACGAGCAGTACTTC.

The chain combines TRBV30 with TRBJ1-4, with 7 bases aligning to TRBD1. CDR1 is GTSNPN and CDR2 is SVGIG in the germline V gene (reference sequence). V gave up 3 bases and J gave up 5 bases; unmatched junction bases: 9. The CDR3 sequence is 15 residues long. The CDR3 DNA reads as TGTGCCTGGAGAGTCCAGGGGGGAGAAAATGAAAAACTGTTTTTT. This sequence encodes CAWRVQGGENEKLFF. Drawing the rest from reference TRBV30 and TRBJ1-4, the complete variable domain is SQTIHQWPATLVQPVGSPLSLECTVEGTSNPNLYWYRQAAGRGLQLLFYSVGIGQISSEVPQNLSASRPQDRQFILSSKKLLLSDSGFYLCAWRVQGGENEKLFFGSGTQLSVL.

The chain couples TRBV29-1 to TRBJ2-5; 7 bases agree with TRBD1. CDR3 length equals 15 residues. Trimming cost V 3 bases and J 0 bases; bases outside gene matches: 7. Germline-derived CDR1 and CDR2 are SQVTM and ANQGSEA. The CDR3 sequence is CSVDPGQINQETQYF. DNA for the CDR3: TGCAGCGTTGATCCGGGACAGATCAACCAAGAGACCCAGTACTTC.

This clone came up a few times. This chain links TRBV27 with TRBJ2-4, with unresolved D. V was pared by 2 bases and J by 0 bases, with 2 bases between. The CDR3 consists of 13 residues. The germline gives CDR1 MNHEY, CDR2 SMNVEV (reference sequence). The CDR3 DNA reads TGTGCCAGCAGTTTAACAGCCAAAAACATTCAGTACTTC. Translation: CASSLTAKNIQYF.

This clone turned up a few times. The V call is TRBV7-2, the J call TRBJ1-2, with D unresolved. Per the germline V gene, CDR1 is SGHTA and CDR2 is FQGNSA. The V end lost 4 bases, the J end lost 8 bases, and 11 bases lay between the germline ends. The CDR3 extends over 12 amino acids. The CDR3 loop is CASSSEYGGYTF. The CDR3 nucleotides are TGTGCCAGCAGCTCCGAATACGGGGGCTACACCTTC.

There are a few counts of this clone. The genes are TRBV15 and TRBJ2-3; 14 bases map to TRBD2. The length of the CDR3 is 16 residues. Trimming cost V 4 bases and J 4 bases; bases outside gene matches: 4. The germline V gene has CDR1 LNHNV and CDR2 YYDKDF (reference sequence). CDR3 DNA: TGTGCCACCAGCACCGGGACTAGCGGGAGTGCAGATACGCAGTATTTT. This sequence encodes CATSTGTSGSADTQYF. Drawing the rest from reference TRBV15 and TRBJ2-3, the complete variable domain is DAMVIQNPRYQVTQFGKPVTLSCSQTLNHNVMYWYQQKSSQAPKLLFHYYDKDFNNEADTPDNFQSRRPNTSFCFLDIRSPGLGDTAMYLCATSTGTSGSADTQYFGPGTRLTVL.

The sample holds a few counts of this clone. The chain couples TRBV7-2 to TRBJ2-3, with 7 bases aligning to TRBD2. The CDR3 is 15 residues long. The trim removed 1 base at V and 6 bases at J, leaving 7 bases unmatched. CDR1 is SGHTA, CDR2 FQGNSA, per germline. CDR3 protein: CASSLVGGTSDTQYF. DNA for the CDR3: TGTGCCAGCAGCTTAGTCGGGGGGACCTCTGATACGCAGTATTTT.

In this sample, this clone turned up a few times. The rearrangement uses TRBV30 and TRBJ2-7; the D is unclear. Per germline, CDR1 GTSNPN and CDR2 SVGIG (reference sequence). The CDR3 runs 11 residues. Trimming cost V 0 bases and J 3 bases, with 3 bases left between them. The CDR3 reads CAWSVIYEQYF. The DNA for the CDR3 is TGTGCCTGGAGTGTAATCTACGAGCAGTACTTC. The whole variable domain, filled in from reference TRBV30 and TRBJ2-7, reads SQTIHQWPATLVQPVGSPLSLECTVEGTSNPNLYWYRQAAGRGLQLLFYSVGIGQISSEVPQNLSASRPQDRQFILSSKKLLLSDSGFYLCAWSVIYEQYFGPGTRLTVT.

The J gene is TRBJ2-5, the V gene TRBV5-1; no firm D call. V gave up 4 bases and J gave up 5 bases, with 6 bases separating them. Germline-derived CDR1 and CDR2 are SGHRS and YFSETQ. The CDR3 consists of 11 residues. The CDR3 DNA reads as TGCGCCAGCAGCGTGGAGGAGACCCAGTACTTC. Translation gives CASSVEETQYF.

This clone was observed a few times. The V gene is TRBV9, the J gene TRBJ2-1; 7 nucleotides match TRBD1. The length of the CDR3 is 16 residues. Losses at the gene ends were 4 bases for V and 0 bases for J; bases not matched to a gene: 7. Germline V gene lookup returns CDR1 SGDLS and CDR2 YYNGEE. CDR3: CASSYTGVSSYNEQFF. In DNA, the CDR3 is TGTGCCAGCAGCTATACAGGGGTCAGCTCCTACAATGAGCAGTTCTTC. Looking up the rest from reference TRBV9 and TRBJ2-1 gives the full variable domain: DSGVTQTPKHLITATGQRVTLRCSPRSGDLSVYWYQQSLDQGLQFLIQYYNGEERAKGNILERFSAQQFPDLHSELNLSSLELGDSALYFCASSYTGVSSYNEQFFGPGTRLTVL.

This chain uses TRBV5-1 with TRBJ2-7, with D tentatively TRBD1 (5 bases). The CDR3 sequence is 13 residues long. V lost 3 bases, J lost 3 bases, and 10 bases lay in between. The germline V gene has CDR1 SGHRS and CDR2 YFSETQ. Written as DNA, the CDR3 is TGCGCCAGCAGCTCCACCGACAGCTACGAGCAGTACTTC. This sequence encodes CASSSTDSYEQYF. Full variable domain (remainder filled in from reference TRBV5-1 and TRBJ2-7): KAGVTQTPRYLIKTRGQQVTLSCSPISGHRSVSWYQQTPGQGLQFLFEYFSETQRNKGNFPGRFSGRQFSNSRSEMNVSTLELGDSALYLCASSSTDSYEQYFGPGTRLTVT.

This chain links TRBV11-2 with TRBJ2-5, with 7 bases fitting TRBD1. With V trimmed by 6 bases and J by 4 bases, 14 bases remained unmatched. The germline CDR1 and CDR2 sequences are SGHAT and FQNNGV. The CDR3 spans 16 residues. CDR3 sequence: CASRQGTAPWGETQYF. DNA for the CDR3: TGTGCCAGCAGACAAGGGACAGCTCCCTGGGGAGAGACCCAGTACTTC.

The genes are TRBV7-2 and TRBJ2-4; tentative D call: TRBD2 (6 bases). The length of the CDR3 is 15 residues. V lost 5 bases and J 6 bases, leaving 17 bases between the germline ends. Germline-derived CDR1 and CDR2 are SGHTA and FQGNSA. The CDR3 is CASSRDGHGGNIQYF. Written as DNA, the CDR3 is TGTGCCAGCAGCCGGGACGGTCACGGGGGAAACATTCAGTACTTC.

V gene TRBV30 combines with J gene TRBJ2-3; 7 positions match TRBD2. There are 15 residues in the CDR3. The V segment lost 1 base and the J segment 0 bases; nucleotides outside the gene matches: 4. Germline V gene sequence: CDR1 GTSNPN, CDR2 SVGIG (reference sequence). The CDR3 is CAWSESGTSTDTQYF. The CDR3 DNA reads TGTGCCTGGAGTGAAAGCGGGACTAGCACAGATACGCAGTATTTT.

The chain couples TRBV30 to TRBJ2-7; possibly TRBD2 for D (6 bases). V was pared by 0 bases and J by 12 bases, with 12 bases between. Looked up from germline, CDR1 is GTSNPN and CDR2 is SVGIG (reference sequence). The length of the CDR3 is 11 residues. CDR3 DNA sequence: TGTGCCTGGAGTGTGCGGGGAAGTTTGTACTTC. Amino acids: CAWSVRGSLYF.

In this sample, this clone turned up a few times. The chain couples TRBV14 to TRBJ2-2; D is unresolved. V was pared by 1 base and J by 3 bases, with 6 bases between. Germline V gene lookup returns CDR1 SGHDN and CDR2 FVKESK. The CDR3 has 14 residues. In DNA, the CDR3 is TGTGCCAGCAGCCAAGTAGTTGACACCGGGGAGCTGTTTTTT. Its translation is CASSQVVDTGELFF. Complete variable domain (other parts from reference TRBV14 and TRBJ2-2): EAGVTQFPSHSVIEKGQTVTLRCDPISGHDNLYWYRRVMGKEIKFLLHFVKESKQDESGMPNNRFLAERTGGTYSTLKVQPAELEDSGVYFCASSQVVDTGELFFGEGSRLTVL.

The genes are TRBV5-6 and TRBJ2-7; D is unclear. Germline CDR1 SGHDT, CDR2 YYEEEE. The ends were cut back, 1 base at V and 5 bases at J, with 4 bases in the middle. There are 11 residues in the CDR3. CDR3 in amino acids: CASSLIHEQYF. CDR3 in DNA: TGTGCCAGCAGCTTGATACACGAGCAGTACTTC.

The gene calls are TRBV18 and TRBJ1-2, with TRBD1 matching 7 bases. CDR3 size: 13 residues. From germline, CDR1 is KGHSH and CDR2 LQKENI. J was trimmed by 4 bases and V by 2 bases; bases with no gene match: 1. This chain's CDR3 is CASSPGTAYGYTF. CDR3 sequence (DNA): TGTGCCAGCTCACCAGGGACAGCCTATGGCTACACCTTC.

This chain uses TRBV29-1 with TRBJ2-3; TRBD2 agrees at 14 bases. The CDR3 is made up of 17 amino acids. CDR1 is SQVTM and CDR2 is ANQGSEA in the germline V gene. V lost 4 bases to trimming and J lost 0 bases; unmatched junction nucleotides: 6. The CDR3 is CSVAGTSGGSSTDTQYF. DNA for the CDR3: TGCAGCGTTGCCGGGACTAGCGGGGGATCTAGCACAGATACGCAGTATTTT.

The chain has TRBV30 and TRBJ1-2; the match to TRBD1 covers 9 bases. Trimming cost V 0 bases and J 2 bases; bases outside gene matches: 19. This CDR3 contains 20 residues. Germline CDR1 is GTSNPN and CDR2 is SVGIG (reference sequence). CDR3 loop: CAWSVQFIGIGTGKNYGYTF. In DNA form, the CDR3 reads TGTGCCTGGAGTGTACAGTTTATCGGAATCGGGACAGGGAAGAACTATGGCTACACCTTC.

The chain uses TRBV6-6 and TRBJ1-2; possibly TRBD1 for D (5 bases). CDR3 length equals 15 residues. From germline, CDR1 is MNHNY and CDR2 SVGAGI (reference sequence). Trimming removed 4 bases at V and 7 bases at J, with 19 bases between. This CDR3 reads CASSSRGELQGGYTF. The DNA of the CDR3 is TGTGCCAGCAGTTCGCGGGGGGAACTGCAGGGTGGCTACACCTTC.

The V gene is TRBV4-3, the J gene TRBJ2-1; either TRBD1 or TRBD2 may supply D (5 bases each). Trimming shortened V by 3 bases and J by 8 bases, and 14 bases separated the two germline ends. This CDR3 is built from 14 residues. CDR1 LGHNA and CDR2 YSLEER come from the germline V gene. CDR3 in amino acids: CASSHGGRDDEQFF. CDR3 nucleotides: TGCGCCAGCAGCCATGGAGGCAGGGATGATGAGCAGTTCTTC.

This chain's CDR3 is CALTSGRKFF. As DNA, the CDR3 is TGTGCCTTGACTAGCGGGAGGAAGTTCTTC. The rearrangement uses TRBV30 and TRBJ2-1, with 13 bases lining up with TRBD2. V trimming: 7 bases; J trimming: 14 bases; junction bases outside the gene matches: 2. The CDR3 covers 10 residues. Germline CDR1 reads GTSNPN; CDR2 reads SVGIG (reference sequence).

This clone was counted between two and nine times. The chain recombines TRBV30 with TRBJ2-7; weak D call: TRBD1 (5 bases). The germline V gene encodes CDR1 GTSNPN and CDR2 SVGIG (reference sequence). The V end lost 7 bases, the J end lost 0 bases, and 10 bases lay between the germline ends. CDR3 length equals 12 residues. This CDR3 reads CASLTDSYEQYF. DNA of the CDR3: TGTGCCTCCTTGACAGACTCCTACGAGCAGTACTTC.

This clone turned up a few times. This rearrangement joins TRBV10-3 to TRBJ2-1; 8 nucleotides agree with TRBD2. Trimming at V came to 3 bases and at J to 0 bases, leaving 4 bases not matched to a gene. CDR1 and CDR2 (germline): ENHRY, SYGVKD. The CDR3 contains 16 residues. CDR3 nucleotide sequence: TGTGCCATCAGTGAAAGCGGGAGAGCCTCCTACAATGAGCAGTTCTTC. This sequence encodes CAISESGRASYNEQFF.

This chain connects TRBV30 to TRBJ2-5; weak D call: TRBD1 (7 bases). The CDR3 runs to 13 residues. The germline V and J ends were trimmed by 0 bases and 5 bases, with 10 bases remaining between them. CDR1 and CDR2 (germline): GTSNPN, SVGIG (reference sequence). Here the CDR3 reads CAWSVRGAETQYF. The CDR3 DNA sequence: TGTGCCTGGAGTGTCAGGGGGGCGGAGACCCAGTACTTC.

This clone has a handful of counts. The gene calls are TRBV11-3 and TRBJ2-5; D may be TRBD1 or TRBD2 (6 bases each). CDR3 size: 14 residues. V was shortened by 2 bases and J by 1 base, with 8 bases between the two germline ends. From germline, CDR1 is SGHNT and CDR2 YENEEA. CDR3 region: CASSLSGAQETQYF. CDR3 in DNA: TGTGCCAGCAGCTTATCGGGGGCCCAAGAGACCCAGTACTTC.